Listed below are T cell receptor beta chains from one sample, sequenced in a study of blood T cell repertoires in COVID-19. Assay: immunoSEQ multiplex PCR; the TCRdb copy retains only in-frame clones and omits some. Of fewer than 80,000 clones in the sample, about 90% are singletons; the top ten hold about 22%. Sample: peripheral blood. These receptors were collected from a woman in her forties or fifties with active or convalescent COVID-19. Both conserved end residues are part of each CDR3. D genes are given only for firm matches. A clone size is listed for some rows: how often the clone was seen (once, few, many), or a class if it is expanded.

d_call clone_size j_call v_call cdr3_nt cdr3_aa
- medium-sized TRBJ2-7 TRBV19 TGTGCCAGTAGTATAGGAGTAGAGAACTACGAGCAGTACTTC CASSIGVENYEQYF
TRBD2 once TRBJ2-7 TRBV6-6 TGTGCCAGCGAGACTAGCGGGAGTTCTGGCGAGCAGTACTTC CASETSGSSGEQYF
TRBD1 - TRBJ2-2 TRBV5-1 TGCGCCAGCAGCCCCACAGGGGGCAGGGACACCGGGGAGCTGTTTTTT CASSPTGGRDTGELFF
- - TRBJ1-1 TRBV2 TGTGCCAGCAGCCCCGTGGAGGGAAACACTGAAGCTTTCTTT CASSPVEGNTEAFF
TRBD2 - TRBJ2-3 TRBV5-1 TGCGCCAGCAGCTTTACGTTGGCGGGAGGCACAGATACGCAGTATTTT CASSFTLAGGTDTQYF
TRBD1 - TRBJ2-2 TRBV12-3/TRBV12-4 TGTGCCAGCAGTTCCGACAGGGGACGGGAGCTGTTTTTT CASSSDRGRELFF
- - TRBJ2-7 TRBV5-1 TGCGCCAGCAGCTTGGGGGCGGGATACTACGAGCAGTACTTC CASSLGAGYYEQYF
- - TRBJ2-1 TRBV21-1 TGTGCCAGCAGCCCCACTAGCCAGAGCTCCTACAATGAGCAGTTCTTC CASSPTSQSSYNEQFF
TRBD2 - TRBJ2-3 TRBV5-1 TGCGCCAGCAGCTTGGAGGGCGGGAGGTTGTATACGCAGTATTTT CASSLEGGRLYTQYF
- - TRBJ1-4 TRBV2 TGTGCCAGCAGTGAAGGGGTTGGGGTAACGCGGGAACTGTTTTTT CASSEGVGVTRELFF
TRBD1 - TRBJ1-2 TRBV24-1 TGTGCCACCAGTGCTGGGACAGCCGAGCGGGGCTACACCTTC CATSAGTAERGYTF
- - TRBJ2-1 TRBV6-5 TGTGCCAGCAGCCCCTACCCGAGCTCCTACAATGAGCAGTTCTTC CASSPYPSSYNEQFF
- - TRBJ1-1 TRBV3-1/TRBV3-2 TGTGCCAGCAGCCAATCGATGGGGCCCGAAGCTTTCTTT CASSQSMGPEAFF
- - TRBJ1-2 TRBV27 TGTGCCAGCAGTTCTTTGGCAGGCTACTATGGCTACACCTTC CASSSLAGYYGYTF
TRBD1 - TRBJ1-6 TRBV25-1 TGTGCCAGCAGTGCCGCCGGGACAGTCAATTCACCCCTCCACTTT CASSAAGTVNSPLHF
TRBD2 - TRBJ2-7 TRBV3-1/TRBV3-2 TGTGCCAGCAGCCAAGGGGACTATGCGGAGTACTTC CASSQGDYAEYF
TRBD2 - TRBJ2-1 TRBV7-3 TGTGCCAGCAGCAAATATAGCGGGAGGGGGTACAATGAGCAGTTCTTC CASSKYSGRGYNEQFF
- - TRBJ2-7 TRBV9 TGTGCCAGCAGCGGTGAAGGAGAGAACGAGCAGTACTTC CASSGEGENEQYF
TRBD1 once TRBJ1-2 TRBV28 TGTGCCAGCAGTCCCCCAGGGGGTAGAGGCTACACCTTC CASSPPGGRGYTF
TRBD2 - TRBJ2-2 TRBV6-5 TGTGCCAGCGGGCGGGAGGACACCGGGGAGCTGTTTTTT CASGREDTGELFF
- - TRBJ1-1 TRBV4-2 TGTGCCAGCAGCCAAGGGGGGAACGGGGGTCCTGAAGCTTTCTTT CASSQGGNGGPEAFF
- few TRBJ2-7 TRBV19 TGTGCCAGTAGGAACGGGGTCGAGCAGTACTTC CASRNGVEQYF
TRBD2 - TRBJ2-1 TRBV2 TGTGCCAGCAGTTTTTCTCTAGCGGTACCCCCCAATGAGCAGTTCTTC CASSFSLAVPPNEQFF
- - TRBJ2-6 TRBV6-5 TGTGCCAGCAGATTGGGCTTCTCTGGGGCCAACGTCCTGACTTTC CASRLGFSGANVLTF
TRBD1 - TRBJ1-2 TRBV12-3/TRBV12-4 TGTGCCAGCAGTGCACAGGGGTTCGATGGCTACACCTTC CASSAQGFDGYTF
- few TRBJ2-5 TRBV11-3 TGTGCCAGCAGCTTGGGGGCCGGGTATGAGACCCAGTACTTC CASSLGAGYETQYF
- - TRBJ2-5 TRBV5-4 TGTGCCAGCAGCTTGGGACTTATTCAAGAGACCCAGTACTTC CASSLGLIQETQYF
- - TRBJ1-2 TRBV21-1 TGTGCCAGCAGCGACGAGGGGGCGGAGTATGGCTACACCTTC CASSDEGAEYGYTF
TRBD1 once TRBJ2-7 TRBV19 TGTGCCAGTGGGGACAGAGCCTACGAGCAGTACTTC CASGDRAYEQYF
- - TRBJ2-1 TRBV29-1 TGCAGCGTTGAAAAACAGGGTTTCGGAGAGCAGTTCTTC CSVEKQGFGEQFF
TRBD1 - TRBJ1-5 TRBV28 TGTGCCAGCAGCTCGCCGGGACAGGGAACCAATCAGCCCCAGCATTTT CASSSPGQGTNQPQHF
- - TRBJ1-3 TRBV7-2 TGTGCCAGCAGCCTAACTAGTCTCTCTGGAAACACCATATATTTT CASSLTSLSGNTIYF
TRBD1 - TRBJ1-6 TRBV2 TGTGCCACCAGGTGGACCGAGACAGGGAGTAATTCACCCCTCCACTTT CATRWTETGSNSPLHF
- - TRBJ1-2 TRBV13 TGTGCCAGCAGCCTCTCCCCGTCTAACTATGGCTACACCTTC CASSLSPSNYGYTF
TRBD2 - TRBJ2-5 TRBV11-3 TGTGCCAGCAGCTTACGCTTCGGACTAGCGGAGACCCAGTACTTC CASSLRFGLAETQYF